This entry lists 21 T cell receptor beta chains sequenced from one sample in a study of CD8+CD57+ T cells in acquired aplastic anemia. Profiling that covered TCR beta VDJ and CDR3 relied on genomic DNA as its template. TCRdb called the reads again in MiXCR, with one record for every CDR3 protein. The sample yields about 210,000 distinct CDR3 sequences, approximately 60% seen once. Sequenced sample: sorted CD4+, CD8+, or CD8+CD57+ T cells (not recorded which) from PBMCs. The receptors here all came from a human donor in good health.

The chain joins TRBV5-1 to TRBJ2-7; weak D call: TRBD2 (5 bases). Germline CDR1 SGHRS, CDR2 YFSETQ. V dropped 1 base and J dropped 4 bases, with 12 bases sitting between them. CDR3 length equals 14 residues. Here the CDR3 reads CASSLLDSPYEQYF. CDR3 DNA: TGCGCCAGCAGCTTGTTGGACTCACCGTACGAGCAGTACTTC. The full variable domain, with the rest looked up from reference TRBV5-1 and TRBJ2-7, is KAGVTQTPRYLIKTRGQQVTLSCSPISGHRSVSWYQQTPGQGLQFLFEYFSETQRNKGNFPGRFSGRQFSNSRSEMNVSTLELGDSALYLCASSLLDSPYEQYFGPGTRLTVT.

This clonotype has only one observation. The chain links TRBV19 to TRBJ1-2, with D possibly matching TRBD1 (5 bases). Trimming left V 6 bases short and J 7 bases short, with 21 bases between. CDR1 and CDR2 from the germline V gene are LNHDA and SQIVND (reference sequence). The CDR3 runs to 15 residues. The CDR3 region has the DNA TGTGCCAGTAGCCTACCGGGACGGGGGAGCGGTGGCTACACCTTC. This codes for CASSLPGRGSGGYTF. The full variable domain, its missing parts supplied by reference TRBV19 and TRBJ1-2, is DGGITQSPKYLFRKEGQNVTLSCEQNLNHDAMYWYRQDPGQGLRLIYYSQIVNDFQKGDIAEGYSVSREKKESFPLTVTSAQKNPTAFYLCASSLPGRGSGGYTFGSGTRLTVV.

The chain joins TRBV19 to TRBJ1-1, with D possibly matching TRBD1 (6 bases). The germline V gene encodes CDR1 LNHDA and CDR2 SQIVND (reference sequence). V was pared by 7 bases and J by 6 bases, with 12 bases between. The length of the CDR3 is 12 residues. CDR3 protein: CASIRGRAEAFF. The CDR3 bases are TGTGCCAGTATCAGGGGTAGGGCTGAAGCTTTCTTT.

The CDR3 protein is CATSRAYTDTQYF. The CDR3 region has the DNA TGTGCCACCAGCCGGGCCTACACAGATACGCAGTATTTT. The V and J genes are TRBV24-1 and TRBJ2-3; D not resolved. Germline V CDR1 and CDR2: KGHDR, SFDVKD. The CDR3 runs to 13 residues. With 7 bases removed from V and 2 bases from J, the gap between germline ends came to 9 bases.

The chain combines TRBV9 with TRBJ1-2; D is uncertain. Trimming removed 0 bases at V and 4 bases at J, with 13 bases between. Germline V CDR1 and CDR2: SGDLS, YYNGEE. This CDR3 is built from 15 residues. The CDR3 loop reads CASSVGVTMGYGYTF. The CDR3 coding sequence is TGTGCCAGCAGCGTAGGCGTTACCATGGGCTATGGCTACACCTTC.

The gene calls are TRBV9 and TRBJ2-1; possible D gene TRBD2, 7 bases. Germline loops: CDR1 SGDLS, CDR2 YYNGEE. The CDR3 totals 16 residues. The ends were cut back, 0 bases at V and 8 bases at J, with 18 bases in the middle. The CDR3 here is CASSVEEGGAGYEQFF. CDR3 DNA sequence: TGTGCCAGCAGCGTAGAGGAAGGGGGAGCGGGGTATGAGCAGTTCTTC.

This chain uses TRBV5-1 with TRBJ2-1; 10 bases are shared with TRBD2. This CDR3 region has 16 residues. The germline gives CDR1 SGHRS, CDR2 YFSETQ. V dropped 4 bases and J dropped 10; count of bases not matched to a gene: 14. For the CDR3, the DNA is TGCGCCAGCAGCCCCCCAGGGAGCGGGGGGGCGGAGGAGCAGTTCTTC. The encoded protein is CASSPPGSGGAEEQFF.

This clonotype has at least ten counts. The CDR3 sequence is CATSRAGINEQFF. The CDR3 region has the DNA TGTGCCACCAGCAGAGCGGGGATCAATGAGCAGTTCTTC. The J gene is TRBJ2-1, the V gene TRBV15, with a weak D call TRBD2 (5 bases). This CDR3 has 13 residues. The V end lost 1 base, the J end lost 6 bases, and 7 bases lay between the germline ends. Germline CDR1 reads LNHNV; CDR2 reads YYDKDF (reference sequence). Drawing the rest from reference TRBV15 and TRBJ2-1, the complete variable domain is DAMVIQNPRYQVTQFGKPVTLSCSQTLNHNVMYWYQQKSSQAPKLLFHYYDKDFNNEADTPDNFQSRRPNTSFCFLDIRSPGLGDTAMYLCATSRAGINEQFFGPGTRLTVL.

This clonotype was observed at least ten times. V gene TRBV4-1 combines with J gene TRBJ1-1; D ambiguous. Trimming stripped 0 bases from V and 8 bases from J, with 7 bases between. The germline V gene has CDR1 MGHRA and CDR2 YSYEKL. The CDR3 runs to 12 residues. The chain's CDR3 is CASSQEGFEAFF. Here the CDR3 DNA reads TGCGCCAGCAGCCAAGAAGGGTTCGAAGCTTTCTTT.

CDR3 in amino acids: CAIRQAGSDTGELFF. For the CDR3, the DNA is TGTGCCATCAGGCAGGCAGGGTCGGACACCGGGGAGCTGTTTTTT. The chain uses TRBV10-3 and TRBJ2-2, with a tentative D call TRBD1 (5 bases). Trimming took 6 bases from V and 3 from J, leaving 14 bases between them. CDR3 length equals 15 residues. Per germline, CDR1 ENHRY and CDR2 SYGVKD.

The CDR3 DNA sequence: TGTGCCAGTAGTCCGGCGGACAGGGGTACTACAATGAGCACAGATACGCAGTATTTT. Its translation is CASSPADRGTTMSTDTQYF. The V and J genes are TRBV19 and TRBJ2-3, with TRBD1 matching over 9 bases. The CDR3 is 19 residues long. V dropped 5 bases and J dropped 0; count of bases not matched to a gene: 15. Germline CDR1 and CDR2: LNHDA and SQIVND (reference sequence).

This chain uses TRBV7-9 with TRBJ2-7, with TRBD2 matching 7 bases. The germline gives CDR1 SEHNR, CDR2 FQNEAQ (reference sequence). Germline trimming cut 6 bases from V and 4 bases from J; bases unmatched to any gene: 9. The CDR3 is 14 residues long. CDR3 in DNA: TGTGCCAGCAGTCAGCGGGATACTTTGTACGAGCAGTACTTC. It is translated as CASSQRDTLYEQYF.

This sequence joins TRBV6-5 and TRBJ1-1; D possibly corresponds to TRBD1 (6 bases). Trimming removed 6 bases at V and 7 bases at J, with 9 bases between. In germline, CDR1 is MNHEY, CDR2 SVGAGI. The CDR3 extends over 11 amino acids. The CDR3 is CASSTDSEAFF. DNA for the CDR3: TGTGCCAGCAGCACGGACAGTGAAGCTTTCTTT.

The CDR3 coding sequence is TGTGCCAGCAGGGCCTTGGCAGGACAAGAGACCCAGTACTTC. It codes for CASRALAGQETQYF. The gene calls are TRBV27 and TRBJ2-5; D is unclear. This CDR3 is built from 14 residues. V was clipped by 6 bases and J by 2 bases, with 13 bases between them. Germline assignment: CDR1 MNHEY and CDR2 SMNVEV (reference sequence).

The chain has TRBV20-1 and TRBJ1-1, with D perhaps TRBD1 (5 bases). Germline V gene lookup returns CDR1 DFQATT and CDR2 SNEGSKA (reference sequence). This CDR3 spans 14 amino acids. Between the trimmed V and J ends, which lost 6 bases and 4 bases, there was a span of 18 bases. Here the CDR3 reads CSAGRGRVSTEAFF. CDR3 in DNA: TGCAGTGCGGGTCGAGGCAGGGTTTCCACTGAAGCTTTCTTT.

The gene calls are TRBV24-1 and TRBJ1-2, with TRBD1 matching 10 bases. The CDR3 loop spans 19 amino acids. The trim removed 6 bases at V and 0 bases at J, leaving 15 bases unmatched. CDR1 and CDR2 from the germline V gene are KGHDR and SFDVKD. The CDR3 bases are TGTGCCACCAGTACCCCGGTAGGGGACAGGGGATATTCTAACTATGGCTACACCTTC. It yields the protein CATSTPVGDRGYSNYGYTF.

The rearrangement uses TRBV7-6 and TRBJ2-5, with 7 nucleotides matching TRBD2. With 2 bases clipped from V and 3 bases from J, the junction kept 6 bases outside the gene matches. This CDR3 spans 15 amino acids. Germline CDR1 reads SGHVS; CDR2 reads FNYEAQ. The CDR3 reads CASSLREGLEETQYF. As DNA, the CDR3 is TGTGCCAGCAGCTTAAGGGAGGGGCTCGAAGAGACCCAGTACTTC. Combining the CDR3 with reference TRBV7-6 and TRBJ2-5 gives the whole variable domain GAGVSQSPRYKVTKRGQDVALRCDPISGHVSLYWYRQALGQGPEFLTYFNYEAQQDKSGLPNDRFSAERPEGSISTLTIQRTEQRDSAMYRCASSLREGLEETQYFGPGTRLLVL.

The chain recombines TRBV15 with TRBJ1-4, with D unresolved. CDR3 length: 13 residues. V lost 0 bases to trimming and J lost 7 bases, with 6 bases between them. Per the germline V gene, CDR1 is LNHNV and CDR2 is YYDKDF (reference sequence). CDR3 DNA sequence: TGTGCCACCAGCAGAGATAAGAGTGAAAAACTGTTTTTT. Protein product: CATSRDKSEKLFF.

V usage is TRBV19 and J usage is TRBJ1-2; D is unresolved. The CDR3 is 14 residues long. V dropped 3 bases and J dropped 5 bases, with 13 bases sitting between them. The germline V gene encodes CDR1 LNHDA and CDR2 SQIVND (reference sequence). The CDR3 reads CASSIIGPGYGYTF. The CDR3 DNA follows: TGTGCCAGTAGTATCATAGGACCTGGGTATGGCTACACCTTC. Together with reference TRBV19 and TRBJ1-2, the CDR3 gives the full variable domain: DGGITQSPKYLFRKEGQNVTLSCEQNLNHDAMYWYRQDPGQGLRLIYYSQIVNDFQKGDIAEGYSVSREKKESFPLTVTSAQKNPTAFYLCASSIIGPGYGYTFGSGTRLTVV.

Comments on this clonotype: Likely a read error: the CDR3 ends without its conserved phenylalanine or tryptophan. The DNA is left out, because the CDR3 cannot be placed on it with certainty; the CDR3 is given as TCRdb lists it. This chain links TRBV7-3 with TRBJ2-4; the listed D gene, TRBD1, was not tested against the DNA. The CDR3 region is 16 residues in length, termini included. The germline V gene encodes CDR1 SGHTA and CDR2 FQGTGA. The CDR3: CASSLHQGNTEAFFGQ.

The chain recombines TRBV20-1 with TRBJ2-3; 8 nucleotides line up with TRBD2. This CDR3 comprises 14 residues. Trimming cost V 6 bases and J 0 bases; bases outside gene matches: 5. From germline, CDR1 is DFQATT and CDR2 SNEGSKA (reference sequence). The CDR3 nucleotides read TGCAGTGCCACACTAGCGGCTAGCACAGATACGCAGTATTTT. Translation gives CSATLAASTDTQYF.